This record looks at one T cell receptor (beta chain) sequence and its context. Using genomic DNA as the template, TCR beta VDJ and CDR3 profiling was carried out. TCRdb reprocessed the reads via MiXCR and lists one record per CDR3 protein. The sample includes under 200,000 distinct CDR3 sequences, less than 50% seen only once; the top ten take about 1.7%. Patients sequenced had flow cytometry evidence of CD8+CD57+ cell expansion. This specimen comes from a study of CD8+CD57+ T cells in acquired aplastic anemia. Sequencing input: sorted CD4+, CD8+, or CD8+CD57+ T cells (not recorded which) from PBMCs. This receptor was identified in a human donor with aplastic anemia.

The CDR3 reads CASSQVPDGDEHF. The CDR3 DNA reads as TGTGCCAGCAGCCAAGTCCCCGACGGGGACGAGCATTTT. The gene calls are TRBV4-2 and TRBJ1-5; a weak D match, TRBD1 (5 bases). Germline CDR1 and CDR2: LGHNA and YNFKEQ. Deletions cut 1 base from V and 14 bases from J, with 15 bases between. The CDR3 covers 13 residues.